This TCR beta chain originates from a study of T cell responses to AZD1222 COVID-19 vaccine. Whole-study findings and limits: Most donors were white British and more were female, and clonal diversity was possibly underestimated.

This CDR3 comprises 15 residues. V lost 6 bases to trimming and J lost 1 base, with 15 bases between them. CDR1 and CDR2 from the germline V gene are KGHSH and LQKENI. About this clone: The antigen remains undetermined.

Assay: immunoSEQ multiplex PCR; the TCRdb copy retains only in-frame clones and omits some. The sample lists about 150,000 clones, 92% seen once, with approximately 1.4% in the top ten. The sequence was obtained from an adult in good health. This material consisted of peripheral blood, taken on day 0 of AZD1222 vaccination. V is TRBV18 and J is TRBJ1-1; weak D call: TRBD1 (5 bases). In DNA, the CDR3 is TGTGCCAGCTCCCCTTCGTCGGGGGGGAACACTGAAGCTTTCTTT. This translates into CASSPSSGGNTEAFF.